The 3 T cell receptor beta chains reported below all come from one sample, sequenced in a study of OX40 agonist ivuxolimab in advanced cancers. Generated by immunoSEQ multiplex PCR, the TCRdb table keeps only in-frame clones and is missing some. The sample includes tens of thousands of clones, 88% of them seen just once. The specimen was CD4+ or CD8+ T cells sorted from blood, collected in a trial of the OX40 agonist ivuxolimab. These receptors were obtained from an adult with an advanced solid tumor such as melanoma, head and neck, liver or kidney cancer.

The chain couples TRBV11-1 to TRBJ2-3; 8 bases align to TRBD2. The germline gives CDR1 SGHAT, CDR2 FQDESV (reference sequence). This CDR3 has 15 residues. Losses at the gene ends were 3 bases for V and 1 base for J; bases not matched to a gene: 3. Written as DNA, the CDR3 is TGTGCCAGCAGCTTGAGTAGCGGGGGCACAGATACGCAGTATTTT. It yields the protein CASSLSSGGTDTQYF.

The CDR3: CASSLNLDQPQHF. The CDR3 DNA sequence: TGTGCCAGCAGTTTAAACCTGGATCAGCCCCAGCATTTT. The chain links TRBV28 to TRBJ1-5; D remains unclear. Germline V gives CDR1 MDHEN, CDR2 SYDVKM. Trimming cost V 2 bases and J 5 bases, with 7 bases left between them. The CDR3 has 13 residues.

The chain joins TRBV28 to TRBJ1-1; D not resolved. CDR3 length equals 14 residues. Germline values: CDR1 MDHEN, CDR2 SYDVKM. Trimming took off 6 bases at V and 4 bases at J, with 15 bases between the two ends. CDR3: CASSSWAPTTEAFF. CDR3 DNA: TGTGCCAGCAGCTCCTGGGCCCCGACCACTGAAGCTTTCTTT.